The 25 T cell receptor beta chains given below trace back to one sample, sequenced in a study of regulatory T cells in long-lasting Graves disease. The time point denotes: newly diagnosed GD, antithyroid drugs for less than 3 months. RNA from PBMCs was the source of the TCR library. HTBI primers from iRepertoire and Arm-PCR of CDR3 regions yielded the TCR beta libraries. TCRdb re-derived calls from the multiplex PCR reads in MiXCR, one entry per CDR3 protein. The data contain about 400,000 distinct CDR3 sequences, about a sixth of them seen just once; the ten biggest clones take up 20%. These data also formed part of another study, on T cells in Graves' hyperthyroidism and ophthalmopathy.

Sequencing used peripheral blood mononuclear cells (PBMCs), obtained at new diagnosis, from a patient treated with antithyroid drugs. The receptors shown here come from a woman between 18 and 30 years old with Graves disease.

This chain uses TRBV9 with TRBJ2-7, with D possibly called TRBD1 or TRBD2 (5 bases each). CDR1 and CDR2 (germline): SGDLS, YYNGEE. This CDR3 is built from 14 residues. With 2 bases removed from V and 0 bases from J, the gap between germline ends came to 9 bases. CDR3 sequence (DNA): TGTGCCAGCAGCGTTCGGGACGGCTCCTACGAGCAGTACTTC. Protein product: CASSVRDGSYEQYF.

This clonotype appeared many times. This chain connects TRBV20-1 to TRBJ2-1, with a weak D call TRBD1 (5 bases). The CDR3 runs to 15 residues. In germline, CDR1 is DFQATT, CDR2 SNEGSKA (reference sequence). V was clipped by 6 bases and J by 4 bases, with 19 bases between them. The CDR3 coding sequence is TGCAGTGCCTCGACTGCGGAAGGGGTTTACAATGAGCAGTTCTTC. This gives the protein CSASTAEGVYNEQFF.

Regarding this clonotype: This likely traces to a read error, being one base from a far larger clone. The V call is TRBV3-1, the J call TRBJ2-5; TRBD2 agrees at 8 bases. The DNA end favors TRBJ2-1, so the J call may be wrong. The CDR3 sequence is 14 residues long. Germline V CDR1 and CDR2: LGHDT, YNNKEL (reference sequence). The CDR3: CVSSLLAVGHEQFF. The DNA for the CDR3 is TGTGTCAGCAGTCTACTAGCGGTGGGGCATGAGCAGTTCTTC.

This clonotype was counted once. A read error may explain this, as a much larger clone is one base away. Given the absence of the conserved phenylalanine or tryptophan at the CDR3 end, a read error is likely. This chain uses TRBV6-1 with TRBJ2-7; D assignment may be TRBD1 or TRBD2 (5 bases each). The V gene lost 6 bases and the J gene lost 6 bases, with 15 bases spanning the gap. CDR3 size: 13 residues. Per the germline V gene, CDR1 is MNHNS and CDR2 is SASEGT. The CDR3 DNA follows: TGTGCCAGCAGCACCGGGACCACTGGCGAGCAGTACTCC. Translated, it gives CASSTGTTGEQYS.

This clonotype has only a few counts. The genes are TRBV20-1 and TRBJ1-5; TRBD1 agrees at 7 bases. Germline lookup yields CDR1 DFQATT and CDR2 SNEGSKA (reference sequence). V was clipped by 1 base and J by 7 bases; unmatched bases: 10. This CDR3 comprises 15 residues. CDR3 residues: CSARATGETRQPQHF. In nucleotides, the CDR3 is TGCAGTGCTAGAGCAACAGGGGAAACACGGCAGCCCCAGCATTTT.

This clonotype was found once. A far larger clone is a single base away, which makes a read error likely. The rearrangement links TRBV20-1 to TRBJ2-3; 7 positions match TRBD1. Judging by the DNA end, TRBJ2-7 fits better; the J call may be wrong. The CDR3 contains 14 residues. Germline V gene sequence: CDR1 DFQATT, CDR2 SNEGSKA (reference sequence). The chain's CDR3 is CSARLTDRDYEQYF. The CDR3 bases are TGCAGTGCTAGACTAACAGACAGGGACTACGAGCAGTACTTC.

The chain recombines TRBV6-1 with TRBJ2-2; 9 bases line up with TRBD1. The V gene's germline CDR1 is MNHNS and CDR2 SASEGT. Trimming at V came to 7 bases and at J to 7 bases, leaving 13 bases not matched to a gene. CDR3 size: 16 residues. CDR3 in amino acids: CASKIVGTGGSGELFF. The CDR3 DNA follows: TGTGCCAGCAAGATCGTGGGAACAGGGGGCAGCGGGGAGCTGTTTTTT.

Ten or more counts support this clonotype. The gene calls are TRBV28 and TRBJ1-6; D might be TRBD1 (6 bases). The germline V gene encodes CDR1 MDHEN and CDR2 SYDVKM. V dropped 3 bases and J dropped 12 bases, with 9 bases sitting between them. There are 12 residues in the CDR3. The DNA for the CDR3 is TGTGCCAGCAGTTTCAAGGACAGACCCCTCCACTTT. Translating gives CASSFKDRPLHF.

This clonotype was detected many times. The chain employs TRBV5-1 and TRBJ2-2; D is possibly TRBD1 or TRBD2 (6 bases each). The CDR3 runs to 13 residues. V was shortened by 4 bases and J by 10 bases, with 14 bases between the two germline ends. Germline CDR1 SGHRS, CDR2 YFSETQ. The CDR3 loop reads CASSKSGEEELFF. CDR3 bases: TGCGCCAGCAGCAAGTCAGGGGAGGAGGAGCTGTTTTTT.

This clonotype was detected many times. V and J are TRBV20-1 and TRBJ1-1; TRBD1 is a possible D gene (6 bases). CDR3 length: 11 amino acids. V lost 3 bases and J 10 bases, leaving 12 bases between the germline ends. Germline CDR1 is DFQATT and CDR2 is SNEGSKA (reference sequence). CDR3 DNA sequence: TGCAGTGCTAGTTTGAACAGGGCAGCTTTCTTT. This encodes CSASLNRAAFF.

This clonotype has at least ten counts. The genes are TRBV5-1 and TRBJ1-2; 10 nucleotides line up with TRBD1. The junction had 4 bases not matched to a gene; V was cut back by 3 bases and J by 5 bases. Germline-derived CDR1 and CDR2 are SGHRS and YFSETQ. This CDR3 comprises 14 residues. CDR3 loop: CASSSGDRGYGYTF. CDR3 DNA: TGCGCCAGCAGCTCGGGGGACAGGGGTTATGGCTACACCTTC. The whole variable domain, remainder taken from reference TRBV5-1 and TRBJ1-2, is KAGVTQTPRYLIKTRGQQVTLSCSPISGHRSVSWYQQTPGQGLQFLFEYFSETQRNKGNFPGRFSGRQFSNSRSEMNVSTLELGDSALYLCASSSGDRGYGYTFGSGTRLTVV.

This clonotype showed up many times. CDR3 coding DNA: TGTGCCAGCAGCCAAAACGGGATAACGAATGAAGCTTTCTTT. Translating gives CASSQNGITNEAFF. The chain is built from TRBV3-1 and TRBJ1-1; D uncertain. V lost 2 bases and J 7 bases, leaving 14 bases between the germline ends. Germline CDR1 and CDR2: LGHDT and YNNKEL (reference sequence). The CDR3 has 14 residues.

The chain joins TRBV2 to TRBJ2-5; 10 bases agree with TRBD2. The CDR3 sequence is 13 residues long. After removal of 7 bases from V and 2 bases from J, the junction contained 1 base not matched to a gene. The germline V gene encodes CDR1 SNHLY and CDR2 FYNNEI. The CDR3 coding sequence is TGTGCCAGCACTAGCGGGGGTCAAGAGACCCAGTACTTC. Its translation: CASTSGGQETQYF. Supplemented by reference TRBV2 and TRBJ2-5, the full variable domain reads EPEVTQTPSHQVTQMGQEVILRCVPISNHLYFYWYRQILGQKVEFLVSFYNNEISEKSEIFDDQFSVERPDGSNFTLKIRSTKLEDSAMYFCASTSGGQETQYFGPGTRLLVL.

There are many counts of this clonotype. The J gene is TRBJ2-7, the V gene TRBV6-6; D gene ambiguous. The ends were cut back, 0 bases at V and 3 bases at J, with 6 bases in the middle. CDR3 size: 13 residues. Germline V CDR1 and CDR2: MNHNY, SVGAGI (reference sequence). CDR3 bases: TGTGCCAGCAGTTACTCGTCCAGCTACGAGCAGTACTTC. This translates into CASSYSSSYEQYF.

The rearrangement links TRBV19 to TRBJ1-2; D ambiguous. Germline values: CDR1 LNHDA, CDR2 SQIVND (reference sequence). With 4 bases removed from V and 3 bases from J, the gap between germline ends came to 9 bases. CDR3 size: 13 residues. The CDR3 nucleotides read TGTGCCAGTAGTAAGAGGCTTCACTATGGCTACACCTTC. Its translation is CASSKRLHYGYTF.

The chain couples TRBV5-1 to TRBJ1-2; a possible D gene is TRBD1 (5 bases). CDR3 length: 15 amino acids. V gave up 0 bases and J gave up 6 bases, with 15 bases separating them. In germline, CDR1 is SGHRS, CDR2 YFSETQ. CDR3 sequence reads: CASSLVGGTSDGYTF. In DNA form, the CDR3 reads TGCGCCAGCAGCTTGGTTGGGGGAACGAGTGATGGCTACACCTTC. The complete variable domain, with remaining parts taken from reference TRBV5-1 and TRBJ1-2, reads KAGVTQTPRYLIKTRGQQVTLSCSPISGHRSVSWYQQTPGQGLQFLFEYFSETQRNKGNFPGRFSGRQFSNSRSEMNVSTLELGDSALYLCASSLVGGTSDGYTFGSGTRLTVV.

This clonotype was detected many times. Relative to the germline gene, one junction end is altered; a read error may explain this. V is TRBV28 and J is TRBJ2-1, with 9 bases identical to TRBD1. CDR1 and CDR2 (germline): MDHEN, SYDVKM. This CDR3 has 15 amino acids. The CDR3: CASRFPGQGSNEQFF. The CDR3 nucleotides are TGTGCCAGCCGTTTTCCGGGACAGGGCTCCAATGAGCAGTTCTTC.

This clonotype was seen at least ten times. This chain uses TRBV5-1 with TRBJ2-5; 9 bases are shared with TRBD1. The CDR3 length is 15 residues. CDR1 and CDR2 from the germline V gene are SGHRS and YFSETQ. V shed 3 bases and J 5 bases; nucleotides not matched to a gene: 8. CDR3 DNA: TGCGCCAGCAGCTACGCCGGGACAGGGTACGAGACCCAGTACTTC. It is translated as CASSYAGTGYETQYF.

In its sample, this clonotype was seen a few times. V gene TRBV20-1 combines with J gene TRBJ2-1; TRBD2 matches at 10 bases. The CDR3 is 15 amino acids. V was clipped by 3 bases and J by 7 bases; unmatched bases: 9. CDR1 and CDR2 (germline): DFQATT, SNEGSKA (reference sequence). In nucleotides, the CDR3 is TGCAGTGCTAGTTATGGAGCGGGAGGGCTAAATGAGCAGTTCTTC. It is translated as CSASYGAGGLNEQFF.

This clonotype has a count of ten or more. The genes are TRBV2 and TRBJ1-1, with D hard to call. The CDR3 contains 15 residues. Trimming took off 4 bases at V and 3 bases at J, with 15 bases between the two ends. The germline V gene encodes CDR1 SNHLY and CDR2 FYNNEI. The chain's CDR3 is CASSGFGSPDTEAFF. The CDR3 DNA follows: TGTGCCAGCAGTGGTTTTGGCAGCCCTGACACTGAAGCTTTCTTT.

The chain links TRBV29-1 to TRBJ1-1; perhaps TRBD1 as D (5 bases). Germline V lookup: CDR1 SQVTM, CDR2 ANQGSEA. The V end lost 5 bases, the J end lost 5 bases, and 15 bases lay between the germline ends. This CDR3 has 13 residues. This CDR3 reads CSVQRLEGTEAFF. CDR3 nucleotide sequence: TGCAGCGTTCAAAGACTCGAGGGGACTGAAGCTTTCTTT.

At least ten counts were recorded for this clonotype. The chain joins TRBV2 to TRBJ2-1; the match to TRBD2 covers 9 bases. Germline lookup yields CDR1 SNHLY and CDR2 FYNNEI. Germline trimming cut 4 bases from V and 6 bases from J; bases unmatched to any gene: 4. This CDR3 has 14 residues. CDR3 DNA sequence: TGTGCCAGCAGTGTCTGGCGGGAGGGCAATGAGCAGTTCTTC. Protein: CASSVWREGNEQFF.

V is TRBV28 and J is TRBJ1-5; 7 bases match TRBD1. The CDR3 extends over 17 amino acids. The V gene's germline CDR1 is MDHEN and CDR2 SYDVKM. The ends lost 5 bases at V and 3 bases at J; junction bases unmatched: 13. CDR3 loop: CASSPHELQGNNQPQHF. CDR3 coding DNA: TGTGCCAGCAGTCCGCACGAATTACAGGGGAACAATCAGCCCCAGCATTTT.

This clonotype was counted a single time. CDR3 sequence: CAINKGTLNTEAFF. For the CDR3, the DNA is TGTGCCATCAATAAAGGGACATTGAACACTGAAGCTTTCTTT. The V call is TRBV10-3, the J call TRBJ1-1, with D maybe TRBD1 (6 bases). Germline lookup yields CDR1 ENHRY and CDR2 SYGVKD. The CDR3 has 14 residues. Trimming removed 7 bases from V and 0 bases from J, with 12 bases in between.

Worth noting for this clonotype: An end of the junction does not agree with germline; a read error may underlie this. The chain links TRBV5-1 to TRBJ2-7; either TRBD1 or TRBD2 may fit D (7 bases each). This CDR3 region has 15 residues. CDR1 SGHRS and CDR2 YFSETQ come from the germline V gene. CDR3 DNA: TGTGCCAGCAGCTTGGAGCAGGGGGGGTCCTACGAGCAGTACTTC. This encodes CASSLEQGGSYEQYF.